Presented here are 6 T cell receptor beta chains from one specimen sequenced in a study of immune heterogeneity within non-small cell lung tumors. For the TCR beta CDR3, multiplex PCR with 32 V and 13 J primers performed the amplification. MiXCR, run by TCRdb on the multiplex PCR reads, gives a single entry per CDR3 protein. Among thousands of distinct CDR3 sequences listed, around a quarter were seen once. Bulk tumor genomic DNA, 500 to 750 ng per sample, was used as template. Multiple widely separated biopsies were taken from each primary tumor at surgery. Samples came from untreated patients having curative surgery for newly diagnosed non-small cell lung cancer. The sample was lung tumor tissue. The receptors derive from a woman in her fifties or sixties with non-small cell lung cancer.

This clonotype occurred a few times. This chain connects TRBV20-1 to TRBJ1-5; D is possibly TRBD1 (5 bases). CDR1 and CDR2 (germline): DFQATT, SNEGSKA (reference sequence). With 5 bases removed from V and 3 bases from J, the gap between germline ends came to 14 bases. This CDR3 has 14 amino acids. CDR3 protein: CSAPTGGVNQPQHF. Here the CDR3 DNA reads TGCAGTGCTCCCACTGGGGGAGTCAATCAGCCCCAGCATTTT.

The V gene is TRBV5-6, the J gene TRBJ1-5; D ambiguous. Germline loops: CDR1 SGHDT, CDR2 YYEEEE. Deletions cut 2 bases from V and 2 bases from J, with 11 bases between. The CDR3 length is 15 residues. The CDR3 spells CASSLGFSGNQPQHF. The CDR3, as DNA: TGTGCCAGCAGCTTAGGGTTCAGTGGCAATCAGCCCCAGCATTTT.

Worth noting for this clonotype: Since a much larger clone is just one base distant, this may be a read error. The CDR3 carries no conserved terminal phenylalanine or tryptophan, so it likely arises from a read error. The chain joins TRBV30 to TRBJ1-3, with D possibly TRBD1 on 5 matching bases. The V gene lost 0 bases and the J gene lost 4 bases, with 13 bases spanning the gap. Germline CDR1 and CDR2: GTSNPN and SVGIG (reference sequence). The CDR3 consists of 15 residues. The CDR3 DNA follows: TGTGCCTGGAGTGTACGGGGGGGGATCGGAAACACCATATATTTG. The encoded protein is CAWSVRGGIGNTIYL.

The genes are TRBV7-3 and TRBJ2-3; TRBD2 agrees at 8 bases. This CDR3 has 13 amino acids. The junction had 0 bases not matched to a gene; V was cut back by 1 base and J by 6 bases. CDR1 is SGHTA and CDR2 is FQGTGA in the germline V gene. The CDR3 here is CASSLIAGDTQYF. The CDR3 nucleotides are TGTGCCAGCAGCTTAATAGCGGGGGATACGCAGTATTTT.

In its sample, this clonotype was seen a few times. The CDR3 region is CASSDGRAGANVLTF. The DNA for the CDR3 is TGTGCCAGCAGCGACGGTAGGGCCGGGGCCAACGTCCTGACTTTC. This chain links TRBV11-2 with TRBJ2-6; D is uncertain. Germline CDR1 and CDR2: SGHAT and FQNNGV. V dropped 5 bases and J dropped 4 bases, with 12 bases sitting between them. CDR3 length: 15 residues.

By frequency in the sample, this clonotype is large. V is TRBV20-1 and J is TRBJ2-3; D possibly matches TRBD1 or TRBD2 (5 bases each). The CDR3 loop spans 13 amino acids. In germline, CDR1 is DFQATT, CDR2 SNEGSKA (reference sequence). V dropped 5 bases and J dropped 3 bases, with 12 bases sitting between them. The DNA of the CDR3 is TGCAGTGCTCCGGGACCAACAACAGATACGCAGTATTTT. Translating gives CSAPGPTTDTQYF.